This T cell receptor beta chain was found in a study of blood T cell repertoires in COVID-19. The wider study: There were acute and convalescent COVID-19 samples, and they came from the United States, Italy and Spain. The cDNA or gDNA used as material had been derived from T cells, B-cell-depleted T cells, or PBMCs.

Authors' processing steps: Estimated nucleated cell counts came from reference gene primer amplification. Assay used: immunoSEQ multiplex PCR; TCRdb lists only in-frame clones, some missing. The V and J calls and clone size are taken from that table; D and trimming were inferred from the DNA. The table lists almost 100,000 clones, around nine tenths of them singletons. The CDR3 length is 14 residues. Germline lookup yields CDR1 LNHNV and CDR2 YYDKDF (reference sequence). Trimming took 4 bases from V and 1 from J, leaving 8 bases between them. Sequencing was done on a sample of peripheral blood. This rearrangement joins TRBV15 to TRBJ1-5; unclear D gene. This TCR was recovered from a man aged 45-65 years with acute or convalescent COVID-19. In DNA form, the CDR3 reads TGTGCCACCAGCACGTTGTCCAGCAATCAGCCCCAGCATTTT. Protein: CATSTLSSNQPQHF.